This TCR beta chain is drawn from a study of CD8+ T cells in alopecia areata. Background on the study: The protocol delivered tofacitinib for 6 to 18 months, then withdrew it for 6 months.

This clone has only a few counts. Following extraction, RNA underwent reverse transcription to cDNA, which served as the sequencing template. The protocol was immunoSEQ multiplex PCR, while the TCRdb copy is restricted to in-frame clones and leaves out a portion. The sample has fewer than 150,000 clones, around two fifths seen once. Per germline, CDR1 KGHSH and CDR2 LQKENI. V shed 1 base and J 0 bases; nucleotides not matched to a gene: 11. CDR3 size: 18 residues. The sequence came from a human donor with alopecia areata. V gene TRBV18 combines with J gene TRBJ1-1; 7 bases line up with TRBD1. Sample: CD4+ T cells sorted from blood. The CDR3 loop is CASSPQGQAVLMNTEAFF. As DNA, the CDR3 is TGTGCCAGCTCACCACAAGGACAGGCCGTCCTTATGAACACTGAAGCTTTCTTT.